The 4 T cell receptor beta chains below all came from one sample that was sequenced in a study of blood T cell repertoires in COVID-19. Profiled with immunoSEQ multiplex PCR; TCRdb holds only in-frame clones, not every one. The sample holds fewer than 350,000 clones, 89% seen once. Specimen: PBMCs or T cells enriched from blood (not recorded which). These receptors all come from a man aged 60 to 69 who had recovered from COVID-19.

The V call is TRBV6-5, the J call TRBJ1-4; weak D call: TRBD1 (5 bases). The CDR3 runs 16 residues. Germline CDR1 is MNHEY and CDR2 is SVGAGI. V shed 2 bases and J shed 2 bases, with 12 bases lying between them. In DNA, the CDR3 is TGTGCCAGCAGTTACGATAGGGGCGGCACTAATGAAAAACTGTTTTTT. Translated, it gives CASSYDRGGTNEKLFF.

This clone occurred once. The V gene is TRBV4-1, the J gene TRBJ2-5, with D hard to call. The CDR3 totals 16 residues. Germline V gene sequence: CDR1 MGHRA, CDR2 YSYEKL. Trimming left V 0 bases short and J 7 bases short, with 18 bases between. The CDR3: CASSQDVGRNPLTQYF. The CDR3 DNA follows: TGCGCCAGCAGCCAAGATGTGGGCAGGAACCCTTTGACCCAGTACTTC.

The rearrangement joins TRBV15 to TRBJ2-7; tentatively, D is TRBD1 (7 bases). In germline, CDR1 is LNHNV, CDR2 YYDKDF (reference sequence). This CDR3 is 15 amino acids long. The V end lost 0 bases, the J end lost 7 bases, and 16 bases lay between the germline ends. Here the CDR3 DNA reads TGTGCCACCAGCAGAGATCTTACAGGGGAGGAAGAGCAGTACTTC. Translation: CATSRDLTGEEEQYF.

The chain uses TRBV29-1 and TRBJ1-4; the D gene is possibly TRBD1 (6 bases). The CDR3 is made up of 16 amino acids. From germline, CDR1 is SQVTM and CDR2 ANQGSEA. Trimming removed 4 bases at V and 0 bases at J, with 15 bases between. In nucleotides, the CDR3 is TGCAGCGTTGTTGACTCTGGGGGCGCAACTAATGAAAAACTGTTTTTT. Its translation is CSVVDSGGATNEKLFF.